Given below is one T cell receptor beta chain in context. The source of the sample is a study of blood T cell repertoires in COVID-19. Whole-study context: Samples of COVID-19 (acute and convalescent) were obtained from the United States, Italy and Spain.

The length of the CDR3 is 16 residues. Germline loops: CDR1 KGHDR, CDR2 SFDVKD. With 3 bases removed from V and 6 bases from J, the gap between germline ends came to 17 bases. Generated by immunoSEQ multiplex PCR, the TCRdb table keeps only in-frame clones and is missing some. The data contain 45,000 to 65,000 clones, 75% to 85% of them singletons. Sequenced input: peripheral blood. This clonotype was sampled from a man in his forties or fifties with acute or convalescent COVID-19. This sequence joins TRBV24-1 and TRBJ2-4, with D perhaps TRBD1 (6 bases). The CDR3 nucleotides are TGTGCCACCAGTGATAGTTCCAATCAGGACAGAAACATTCAGTACTTC. Translated, it gives CATSDSSNQDRNIQYF.